This is a list of T cell receptor beta chains from one sample in a study of blood T cell repertoires in COVID-19. Sequenced by immunoSEQ multiplex PCR; TCRdb stores in-frame clones only, minus some. The table has around 33,000 clones, approximately 72% seen once; the top ten hold roughly 32%. Sequencing was performed on peripheral blood. Every receptor here comes from a man older than 75 with acute or convalescent COVID-19. CDR3s include the opening cysteine and the closing phenylalanine or tryptophan. A D gene is named only where the DNA matches it firmly. The size field is filled for only some rows; it gives once, few, many or a size class.

d_call: TRBD1; clone_size: NA; j_call: TRBJ1-4; v_call: TRBV18; cdr3_aa: CASSPGQGSYEKLFF; cdr3_nt: TGTGCCAGCTCACCTGGACAGGGTTCGTATGAAAAACTGTTTTTT
d_call: TRBD2; clone_size: NA; j_call: TRBJ2-1; v_call: TRBV3-1/TRBV3-2; cdr3_aa: CASSQFAGVYNEQFF; cdr3_nt: TGTGCCAGCAGCCAGTTTGCGGGGGTTTACAATGAGCAGTTCTTC
d_call: NA; clone_size: NA; j_call: TRBJ2-3; v_call: TRBV21-1; cdr3_aa: CASSKAPNPGTGDTDTQYF; cdr3_nt: TGTGCCAGCAGCAAAGCGCCAAACCCCGGGACAGGGGACACAGATACGCAGTATTTT
d_call: NA; clone_size: NA; j_call: TRBJ2-1; v_call: TRBV3-1/TRBV3-2; cdr3_aa: CASSQGATRSNEQFF; cdr3_nt: TGTGCCAGCAGCCAGGGGGCGACCCGGAGCAATGAGCAGTTCTTC
d_call: NA; clone_size: NA; j_call: TRBJ1-2; v_call: TRBV9; cdr3_aa: CASSVGGDFYGYTF; cdr3_nt: TGTGCCAGCAGCGTGGGAGGGGACTTCTATGGCTACACCTTC
d_call: NA; clone_size: NA; j_call: TRBJ1-4; v_call: TRBV7-2; cdr3_aa: CASSLPGVIEKLFF; cdr3_nt: TGTGCCAGCAGCTTACCAGGGGTTATCGAAAAACTGTTTTTT
d_call: TRBD1; clone_size: NA; j_call: TRBJ2-1; v_call: TRBV11-3; cdr3_aa: CASSLGQGNRNEQFF; cdr3_nt: TGTGCCAGCAGCCTCGGACAGGGGAATAGAAATGAGCAGTTCTTC
d_call: NA; clone_size: few; j_call: TRBJ2-7; v_call: TRBV5-1; cdr3_aa: CASSLGSTSPYEQYF; cdr3_nt: TGCGCCAGCAGCTTGGGATCAACAAGTCCCTACGAGCAGTACTTC
d_call: NA; clone_size: NA; j_call: TRBJ2-7; v_call: TRBV7-9; cdr3_aa: CASSLDIGGSRSYEQYF; cdr3_nt: TGTGCCAGCAGCTTAGATATCGGCGGGTCGAGGTCCTACGAGCAGTACTTC
d_call: TRBD1; clone_size: few; j_call: TRBJ1-5; v_call: TRBV20-1; cdr3_aa: CSARTGGAQHF; cdr3_nt: TGCAGTGCCAGGACAGGTGGGGCCCAGCATTTT
d_call: TRBD1; clone_size: NA; j_call: TRBJ1-2; v_call: TRBV2; cdr3_aa: CASNPDRGRDGYTF; cdr3_nt: TGTGCCAGCAATCCAGACAGGGGTCGCGATGGCTACACCTTC
d_call: TRBD1; clone_size: NA; j_call: TRBJ1-3; v_call: TRBV5-1; cdr3_aa: CASSLAPGGSGNTIYF; cdr3_nt: TGCGCCAGCAGCTTGGCCCCAGGGGGTTCTGGAAACACCATATATTTT
d_call: TRBD1; clone_size: NA; j_call: TRBJ1-2; v_call: TRBV24-1; cdr3_aa: CATSDPDRAYGYTF; cdr3_nt: TGTGCCACCAGTGACCCGGACAGGGCCTATGGCTACACCTTC
d_call: NA; clone_size: once; j_call: TRBJ1-1; v_call: TRBV7-8; cdr3_aa: CASSPHSGGGLEAFF; cdr3_nt: TGTGCCAGCAGCCCACACAGTGGGGGGGGACTTGAAGCTTTCTTT
d_call: NA; clone_size: NA; j_call: TRBJ2-7; v_call: TRBV4-2; cdr3_aa: CASSQVEDSTRYEQYF; cdr3_nt: TGTGCCAGCAGCCAAGTTGAGGATAGCACACGGTACGAGCAGTACTTC
d_call: NA; clone_size: NA; j_call: TRBJ1-1; v_call: TRBV12-3/TRBV12-4; cdr3_aa: CASSFSENTEAFF; cdr3_nt: TGTGCCAGCAGTTTTTCAGAGAACACTGAAGCTTTCTTT
d_call: TRBD2; clone_size: NA; j_call: TRBJ2-1; v_call: TRBV6-4; cdr3_aa: CASSDTSGNNEQFF; cdr3_nt: TGTGCCAGCAGTGATACTAGCGGAAACAATGAGCAGTTCTTC
d_call: TRBD2; clone_size: NA; j_call: TRBJ2-2; v_call: TRBV3-1/TRBV3-2; cdr3_aa: CASSQSRLAGGRTGELFF; cdr3_nt: TGTGCCAGCAGCCAAAGCCGACTAGCGGGGGGGCGAACCGGGGAGCTGTTTTTT
d_call: NA; clone_size: NA; j_call: TRBJ1-2; v_call: TRBV27; cdr3_aa: CASSRQASNYGYTF; cdr3_nt: TGTGCCAGCAGTCGTCAGGCGTCTAACTATGGCTACACCTTC
d_call: NA; clone_size: NA; j_call: TRBJ2-1; v_call: TRBV10-1; cdr3_aa: CASSDPGTSNEQFF; cdr3_nt: TGCGCCAGCAGTGACCCCGGGACTTCCAATGAGCAGTTCTTC
d_call: NA; clone_size: NA; j_call: TRBJ1-6; v_call: TRBV5-1; cdr3_aa: CASSLGTMTSSPLHF; cdr3_nt: TGCGCCAGCAGCTTGGGGACCATGACTAGTTCACCCCTCCACTTT
d_call: TRBD1; clone_size: once; j_call: TRBJ1-2; v_call: TRBV18; cdr3_aa: CASSPGTGRGGYTF; cdr3_nt: TGTGCCAGCTCACCGGGGACAGGCCGCGGTGGCTACACCTTC
d_call: NA; clone_size: few; j_call: TRBJ1-3; v_call: TRBV9; cdr3_aa: CASNIGLTGNTIYF; cdr3_nt: TGTGCCAGCAACATAGGACTCACTGGAAACACCATATATTTT
d_call: NA; clone_size: NA; j_call: TRBJ1-5; v_call: TRBV4-1; cdr3_aa: CASSQDRGSSQPQHF; cdr3_nt: TGCGCCAGCAGCCAAGATCGGGGTTCTAGTCAGCCCCAGCATTTT
d_call: NA; clone_size: few; j_call: TRBJ2-3; v_call: TRBV19; cdr3_aa: CASSEWGDTQYF; cdr3_nt: TGTGCCAGTAGTGAGTGGGGCGATACGCAGTATTTT
d_call: NA; clone_size: NA; j_call: TRBJ1-5; v_call: TRBV7-9; cdr3_aa: CASSPPGQGSQPQHF; cdr3_nt: TGTGCCAGCAGCCCCCCCGGGCAGGGAAGTCAGCCCCAGCATTTT
d_call: NA; clone_size: NA; j_call: TRBJ1-1; v_call: TRBV6-5; cdr3_aa: CASSRQGQTAIAFF; cdr3_nt: TGTGCCAGCAGCCGGCAGGGCCAGACGGCTATTGCTTTCTTT
d_call: NA; clone_size: NA; j_call: TRBJ2-7; v_call: TRBV5-1; cdr3_aa: CASSLGLQYEQYF; cdr3_nt: TGCGCCAGCAGCTTGGGACTGCAGTACGAGCAGTACTTC
d_call: TRBD2; clone_size: NA; j_call: TRBJ2-3; v_call: TRBV6-4; cdr3_aa: CASSDTSGGPPDTQYF; cdr3_nt: TGTGCCAGCAGTGACACTAGCGGGGGGCCCCCAGATACGCAGTATTTT
d_call: NA; clone_size: NA; j_call: TRBJ2-7; v_call: TRBV12-3/TRBV12-4; cdr3_aa: CASSSFGSGEQYF; cdr3_nt: TGTGCCAGCAGTTCCTTCGGGAGCGGCGAGCAGTACTTC
d_call: NA; clone_size: NA; j_call: TRBJ2-7; v_call: TRBV7-9; cdr3_aa: CASSSSGGSPRFSAYEQYF; cdr3_nt: TGTGCCAGCAGCTCCTCCGGGGGATCTCCCCGATTCTCGGCCTACGAGCAGTACTTC